The source of this T cell receptor beta chain is a study of blood T cell repertoires in COVID-19. Study-level information: COVID-19 samples collected from the United States, Italy and Spain covered acute and convalescent phases.

In the authors' workflow: Amplification from reference gene primers served as the basis for estimated nucleated cell counts. The data were produced by immunoSEQ multiplex PCR, yet TCRdb's version contains in-frame clones alone and is incomplete. The V and J calls and clone size were taken over from that table, and D and trimming were inferred from the DNA. The sample lists 150,000 to 200,000 clones; 70% to 90% were seen once. This CDR3 has 13 residues. CDR1 and CDR2 (germline): SEHNR, FQNEAQ (reference sequence). Trimming removed 4 bases from V and 7 bases from J; junction bases left unmatched: 5. The TCR was taken from a man aged 18-30 years with acute or convalescent COVID-19. Sequenced material: peripheral blood. The J gene is TRBJ1-2, the V gene TRBV7-9, with TRBD1 matching 8 bases. The CDR3 coding sequence is TGTGCCAGCAGCTCGCAGGGGGCTTCTGGCTACACCTTC. Translating gives CASSSQGASGYTF.